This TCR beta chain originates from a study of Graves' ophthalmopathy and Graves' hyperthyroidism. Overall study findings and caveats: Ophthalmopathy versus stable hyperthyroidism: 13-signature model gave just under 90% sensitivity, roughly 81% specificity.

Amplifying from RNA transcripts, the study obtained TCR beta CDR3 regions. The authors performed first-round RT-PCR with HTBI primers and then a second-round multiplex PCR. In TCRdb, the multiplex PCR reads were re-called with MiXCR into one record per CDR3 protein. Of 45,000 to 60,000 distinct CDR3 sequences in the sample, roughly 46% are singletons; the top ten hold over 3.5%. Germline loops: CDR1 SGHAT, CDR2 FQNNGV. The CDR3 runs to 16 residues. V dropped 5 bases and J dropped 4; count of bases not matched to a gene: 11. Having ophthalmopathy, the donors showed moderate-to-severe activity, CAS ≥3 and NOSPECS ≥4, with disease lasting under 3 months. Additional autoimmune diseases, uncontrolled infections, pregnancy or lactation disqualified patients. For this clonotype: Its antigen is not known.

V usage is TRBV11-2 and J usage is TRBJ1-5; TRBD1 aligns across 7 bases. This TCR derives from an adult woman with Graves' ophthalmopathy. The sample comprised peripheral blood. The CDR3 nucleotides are TGTGCCAGCAGCCAGCTCCCGGACAGGCCAAATCAGCCCCAGCATTTT. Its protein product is CASSQLPDRPNQPQHF.